The 27 T cell receptor beta chains in this list originate from one sample, sequenced in a study of a mutant IDH1 vaccine in newly diagnosed glioma (dated by TCRdb to about 2021). Libraries were prepared through the immunoSEQ multiplex PCR assay. Not all clones reach the TCRdb copy of this immuneACCESS table, which keeps in-frame sequences only. Checked studies attribute under half of the gap to unresolved V genes and leave the rest unexplained. This sample holds 60,000 to 70,000 clones; 80% to 85% were observed only once. About 4% of the sample is held by the ten biggest clonotypes. Their target antigens are unknown. The intended sense of this specimen's time point label: week 47, end of study. Every vaccine dose consisted of 300 ug of a 20-mer mutant IDH1 peptide in Montanide, administered subcutaneously together with topical imiquimod. The sample was PBMCs, taken from a glioma patient whose treatment included an IDH1 peptide vaccine. These receptors were obtained from a man between 25 and 39 years old with glioma.

The chain employs TRBV30 and TRBJ2-1; 14 nucleotides align to TRBD2. The CDR3 is 19 residues long. V was clipped by 0 bases and J by 8 bases; unmatched bases: 15. Germline V gene lookup returns CDR1 GTSNPN and CDR2 SVGIG (reference sequence). CDR3 region: CAWSVYGPGLAGARHEQFF. The DNA for the CDR3 is TGTGCCTGGAGTGTATACGGACCGGGACTAGCGGGGGCCCGTCATGAGCAGTTCTTC.

V is TRBV30 and J is TRBJ2-5; no clear D gene. The V and J ends lost 2 bases and 7 bases respectively, with 8 bases between them. The germline gives CDR1 GTSNPN, CDR2 SVGIG (reference sequence). CDR3 length: 11 amino acids. The CDR3 nucleotides read TGTGCCTGGAGTACCTCCAGGACCCAGTACTTC. This encodes CAWSTSRTQYF.

This rearrangement joins TRBV6-6 to TRBJ1-1, with D possibly matching TRBD1 (6 bases). Germline assignment: CDR1 MNHNY and CDR2 SVGAGI (reference sequence). The CDR3 is 12 residues long. V lost 6 bases and J 7 bases, leaving 12 bases between the germline ends. The CDR3 nucleotides are TGTGCCAGCAGCCAACAGGGACTTGAAGCTTTCTTT. Translated: CASSQQGLEAFF.

The chain links TRBV5-1 to TRBJ2-7, with TRBD2 as a possible D gene (5 bases). The CDR3 loop spans 13 amino acids. Trimming took 3 bases from V and 3 from J, leaving 10 bases between them. Germline CDR1 SGHRS, CDR2 YFSETQ. CDR3 loop: CASSSAEIYEQYF. The CDR3 DNA reads TGCGCCAGCAGCTCAGCGGAAATCTACGAGCAGTACTTC.

V and J are TRBV19 and TRBJ2-4; D is ambiguous. CDR1 LNHDA and CDR2 SQIVND come from the germline V gene (reference sequence). The CDR3 length is 16 residues. Trimming removed 3 bases from V and 0 bases from J, with 12 bases in between. The DNA of the CDR3 is TGTGCCAGTAGTATTAACCTAATGGGAGCCAAAAACATTCAGTACTTC. Translation gives CASSINLMGAKNIQYF.

The chain combines TRBV20-1 with TRBJ1-2; no clear D gene. Trimming shortened V by 5 bases and J by 12 bases, and 16 bases separated the two germline ends. CDR1 and CDR2 (germline): DFQATT, SNEGSKA (reference sequence). The CDR3 contains 11 residues. The DNA for the CDR3 is TGCAGTGCTCAACCCGGGCAGCGCCACACCTTC. This encodes CSAQPGQRHTF.

The DNA of the CDR3 is TGCGCCAGCAGTCCCAACGACAGGGCGTTGTACTTC. This encodes CASSPNDRALYF. The chain is built from TRBV10-1 and TRBJ2-5; 7 bases are shared with TRBD1. The V and J ends lost 5 bases and 13 bases, in that order; junction bases with no gene match: 10. This CDR3 comprises 12 residues. Per the germline V gene, CDR1 is WNHNN and CDR2 is SYGVQD (reference sequence).

The chain couples TRBV5-5 to TRBJ1-5; 8 bases agree with TRBD1. Germline V gene lookup returns CDR1 SGHKS and CDR2 YYEKEE (reference sequence). The CDR3 is 13 amino acids. J was trimmed by 5 bases and V by 3 bases; bases with no gene match: 1. Here the CDR3 reads CASSWTGHQPQHF. CDR3 DNA: TGTGCCAGCAGCTGGACAGGGCATCAGCCCCAGCATTTT.

This rearrangement joins TRBV28 to TRBJ2-7; 7 bases agree with TRBD1. The CDR3 spans 14 residues. V shed 5 bases and J 8 bases; nucleotides not matched to a gene: 12. CDR1 is MDHEN and CDR2 is SYDVKM in the germline V gene. CDR3 in amino acids: CASSLPGQTLKQYF. DNA of the CDR3: TGTGCCAGCAGTCTACCGGGACAGACGCTCAAGCAGTACTTC.

The chain uses TRBV27 and TRBJ2-7; tentatively, D is TRBD1 (6 bases). V was clipped by 3 bases and J by 3 bases, with 9 bases between them. This CDR3 is 13 amino acids long. The germline V gene encodes CDR1 MNHEY and CDR2 SMNVEV (reference sequence). The CDR3 loop is CASSLGAGYEQYF. The CDR3 nucleotides are TGTGCCAGCAGTTTGGGGGCGGGCTACGAGCAGTACTTC.

The chain links TRBV27 to TRBJ1-1, with a tentative D call TRBD1 (6 bases). This CDR3 is 13 amino acids long. The ends were cut back, 5 bases at V and 0 bases at J, with 7 bases in the middle. The germline V gene encodes CDR1 MNHEY and CDR2 SMNVEV (reference sequence). The CDR3 nucleotides read TGTGCCAGCAGTGGACAGATGAACACTGAAGCTTTCTTT. Amino acids: CASSGQMNTEAFF.

This rearrangement joins TRBV6-4 to TRBJ2-2; D might be TRBD1 or TRBD2, each matching 5 bases. CDR3 length: 14 amino acids. Trimming took 0 bases from V and 3 from J, leaving 5 bases between them. Germline CDR1 MRHNA, CDR2 SNTAGT. The CDR3 DNA is TGTGCCAGCAGTGACTCGGGGGACACCGGGGAGCTGTTTTTT. Its translation: CASSDSGDTGELFF.

The CDR3 loop is CASSLEETPSNQPQHF. The CDR3, as DNA: TGTGCCAGCAGCTTAGAAGAGACCCCAAGCAATCAGCCCCAGCATTTT. The chain carries TRBV7-7 and TRBJ1-5; D gene unclear. CDR1 and CDR2 from the germline V gene are SSHAT and FNYEAQ (reference sequence). Trimming removed 1 base from V and 1 base from J, with 11 bases in between. The CDR3 has 16 amino acids.

The V call is TRBV4-1, the J call TRBJ2-2; 8 bases fit TRBD1. The trim removed 4 bases at V and 3 bases at J, leaving 13 bases unmatched. The CDR3 loop spans 18 amino acids. CDR1 is MGHRA, CDR2 YSYEKL, per germline. The chain's CDR3 is CASSRLEVRDRYTGELFF. The CDR3, as DNA: TGCGCCAGCAGCCGGCTAGAGGTTCGGGACAGGTACACCGGGGAGCTGTTTTTT.

The chain has TRBV19 and TRBJ1-1; a weak D match, TRBD1 (5 bases). With 3 bases removed from V and 4 bases from J, the gap between germline ends came to 18 bases. Germline CDR1 reads LNHDA; CDR2 reads SQIVND (reference sequence). The CDR3 contains 16 residues. The CDR3 loop is CASSMEVGRGFTEAFF. CDR3 DNA: TGTGCCAGTAGTATGGAAGTAGGCCGGGGCTTCACTGAAGCTTTCTTT.

The chain carries TRBV19 and TRBJ1-6, with D perhaps matching TRBD1 (6 bases). From germline, CDR1 is LNHDA and CDR2 SQIVND (reference sequence). Trimming stripped 7 bases from V and 0 bases from J, with 7 bases between. The CDR3 totals 14 residues. CDR3 in amino acids: CASTDSSYNSPLHF. CDR3 in DNA: TGTGCCAGTACGGACAGCTCCTATAATTCACCCCTCCACTTT.

This sequence joins TRBV6-1 and TRBJ2-7; D may be TRBD2 (5 bases). Per germline, CDR1 MNHNS and CDR2 SASEGT. V lost 6 bases, J lost 3 bases, and 15 bases lay in between. This CDR3 has 14 residues. The CDR3 reads CASSVGESGYEQYF. The DNA of the CDR3 is TGTGCCAGCAGCGTCGGGGAATCGGGCTACGAGCAGTACTTC.

This clone was recorded only once. J is TRBJ2-7 and V is TRBV7-9; 8 nucleotides align to TRBD1. The V and J ends lost 2 bases and 0 bases, in that order; junction bases with no gene match: 3. This CDR3 is built from 15 residues. Germline values: CDR1 SEHNR, CDR2 FQNEAQ (reference sequence). In nucleotides, the CDR3 is TGTGCCAGCAGCTTAAGGGGGACAGGCTCCTACGAGCAGTACTTC. It is translated as CASSLRGTGSYEQYF.

J is TRBJ2-1 and V is TRBV27; TRBD2 matches 9 bases. Germline V lookup: CDR1 MNHEY, CDR2 SMNVEV (reference sequence). Trimming removed 4 bases from V and 2 bases from J; junction bases left unmatched: 9. This CDR3 contains 17 residues. In DNA, the CDR3 is TGTGCCAGCAGTTCCCCTCTAGCGGGGAGCCCCTACAATGAGCAGTTCTTC. Encoded protein: CASSSPLAGSPYNEQFF.

This CDR3 is CASSIAGMGYNEQFF. The CDR3 bases are TGTGCCAGTAGTATAGCAGGGATGGGATACAATGAGCAGTTCTTC. V gene TRBV19 combines with J gene TRBJ2-1; D perhaps matches TRBD1 (5 bases). The V and J ends lost 1 base and 4 bases respectively, with 11 bases between them. The germline V gene has CDR1 LNHDA and CDR2 SQIVND (reference sequence). The CDR3 has 15 amino acids. Full variable domain (remainder filled in from reference TRBV19 and TRBJ2-1): DGGITQSPKYLFRKEGQNVTLSCEQNLNHDAMYWYRQDPGQGLRLIYYSQIVNDFQKGDIAEGYSVSREKKESFPLTVTSAQKNPTAFYLCASSIAGMGYNEQFFGPGTRLTVL.

V gene TRBV5-1 combines with J gene TRBJ2-1, with TRBD2 as a possible D gene (5 bases). V lost 5 bases and J 0 bases, leaving 18 bases between the germline ends. Germline CDR1 SGHRS, CDR2 YFSETQ. The CDR3 is 17 residues long. As DNA, the CDR3 is TGCGCCAGCAGGACTACTTTCAGTGGGAGCTCCTACAATGAGCAGTTCTTC. Translated, it gives CASRTTFSGSSYNEQFF. The full variable domain, rest sourced from reference TRBV5-1 and TRBJ2-1, is KAGVTQTPRYLIKTRGQQVTLSCSPISGHRSVSWYQQTPGQGLQFLFEYFSETQRNKGNFPGRFSGRQFSNSRSEMNVSTLELGDSALYLCASRTTFSGSSYNEQFFGPGTRLTVL.

J is TRBJ1-5 and V is TRBV6-1; weak D call: TRBD1 (5 bases). CDR1 is MNHNS, CDR2 SASEGT, per germline. The V and J ends lost 10 bases and 5 bases respectively, with 15 bases between them. This CDR3 is built from 13 residues. The DNA for the CDR3 is TGTGCCATCACCTCGACAGAGGATCAGCCCCAGCATTTT. Translating gives CAITSTEDQPQHF.

The chain has TRBV11-3 and TRBJ2-2, with D perhaps matching TRBD2 (7 bases). V gave up 5 bases and J gave up 0 bases, with 13 bases separating them. CDR3 length: 16 amino acids. Germline CDR1 SGHNT, CDR2 YENEEA. CDR3 in amino acids: CASSERGQPNTGELFF. The CDR3 DNA follows: TGTGCCAGCAGCGAGCGGGGACAACCGAACACCGGGGAGCTGTTTTTT.

Notes on this clone: An end of the junction does not agree with germline; a read error may underlie this. The rearrangement links TRBV18 to TRBJ2-1; 11 bases are a match to TRBD1. This CDR3 spans 15 amino acids. Germline V lookup: CDR1 KGHSH, CDR2 LQKENI. The CDR3 coding sequence is TGTGCCAGCTCATCACCGGGACAGGGGGACAATGAGCAGTTCTTC. Residues: CASSSPGQGDNEQFF.

The chain combines TRBV6-5 with TRBJ2-1, with D possibly TRBD2 on 6 matching bases. Germline values: CDR1 MNHEY, CDR2 SVGAGI. This CDR3 is built from 15 residues. V was trimmed by 7 bases and J by 2 bases, leaving 15 bases between them. The CDR3 here is CASKEGGAAYNEQFF. For the CDR3, the DNA is TGTGCCAGCAAGGAAGGAGGGGCCGCCTACAATGAGCAGTTCTTC.

A few counts support this clone. This rearrangement joins TRBV30 to TRBJ1-5; no reliable D call. Germline V gives CDR1 GTSNPN, CDR2 SVGIG (reference sequence). The CDR3 spans 13 residues. Trimming stripped 5 bases from V and 0 bases from J, with 8 bases between. CDR3 residues: CAWASDSNQPQHF. CDR3 DNA sequence: TGTGCCTGGGCTTCGGATAGCAATCAGCCCCAGCATTTT.

The chain joins TRBV5-4 to TRBJ2-3, with 8 bases lining up with TRBD2. The length of the CDR3 is 15 residues. Germline V gene sequence: CDR1 SGHNT, CDR2 YYREEE (reference sequence). V lost 7 bases, J lost 5 bases, and 12 bases stayed unmatched. This CDR3 reads CASAWTAGDRDTQYF. CDR3 nucleotides: TGTGCCAGCGCTTGGACAGCGGGGGACCGAGATACGCAGTATTTT.